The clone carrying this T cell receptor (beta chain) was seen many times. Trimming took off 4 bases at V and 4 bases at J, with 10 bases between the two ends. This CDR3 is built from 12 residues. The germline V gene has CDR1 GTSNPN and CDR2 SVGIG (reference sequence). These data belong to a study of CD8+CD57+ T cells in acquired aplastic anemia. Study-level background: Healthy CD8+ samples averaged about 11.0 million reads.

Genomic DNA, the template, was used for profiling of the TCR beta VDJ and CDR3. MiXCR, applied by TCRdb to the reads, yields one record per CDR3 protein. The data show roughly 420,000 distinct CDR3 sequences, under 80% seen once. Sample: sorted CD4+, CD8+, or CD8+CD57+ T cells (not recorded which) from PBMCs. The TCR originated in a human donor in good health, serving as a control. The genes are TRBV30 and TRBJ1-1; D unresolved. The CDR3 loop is CAWNAPITEAFF. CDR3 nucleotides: TGTGCCTGGAACGCCCCGATCACTGAAGCTTTCTTT.